This TCR beta chain emerged from a study of T-cell memory formation after mild COVID-19. The study, taken as a whole, reports: Some clones that responded turned up in pre-infection memory, which suggests that cross-reactive memory joined in. CM and EM subsets held most contracting CD4+ clones; EMRA held CD8+ ones. Clones shrinking from day 15 to 85 showed even CD4/CD8 mixes; later expanders tilted CD4+.

Germline CDR1 SGHRS, CDR2 YFSETQ. Trimming stripped 0 bases from V and 6 bases from J, with 13 bases between. The length of the CDR3 is 14 residues. Notes on this clonotype: Its antigen is unknown.

TCRdb independently ran MiXCR on the 5' RACE reads; one entry per CDR3 protein. Of about 560,000 distinct CDR3 sequences in the sample, 15% to 20% were seen once. This TCR was sampled from an adult woman who had mild COVID-19 (a few samples of this study predate the infection). Cell type and time point are not known. The chain is built from TRBV5-1 and TRBJ2-7; no reliable D call. The source material was PBMCs or a T cell subset sorted from them (not recorded which). CDR3 nucleotide sequence: TGCGCCAGCAGCTTGGCCGATCGGGTCGGCGAGCAGTACTTC. Translation gives CASSLADRVGEQYF.